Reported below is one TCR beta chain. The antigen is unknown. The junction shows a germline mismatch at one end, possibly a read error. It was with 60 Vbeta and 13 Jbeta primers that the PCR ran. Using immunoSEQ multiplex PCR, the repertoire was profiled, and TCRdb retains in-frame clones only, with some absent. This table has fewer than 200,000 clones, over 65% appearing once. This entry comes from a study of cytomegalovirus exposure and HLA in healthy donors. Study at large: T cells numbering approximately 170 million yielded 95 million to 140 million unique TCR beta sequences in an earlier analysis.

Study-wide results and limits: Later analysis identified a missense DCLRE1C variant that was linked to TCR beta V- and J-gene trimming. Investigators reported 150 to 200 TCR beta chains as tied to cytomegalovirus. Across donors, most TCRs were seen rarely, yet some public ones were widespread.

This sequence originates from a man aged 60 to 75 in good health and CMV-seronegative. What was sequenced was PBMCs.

The CDR3 sequence: CASSLTVSDGYPF. CDR3 DNA sequence: TGTGCCAGCAGCTTAACAGTTTCCGATGGCTACCCCTTC. The chain uses TRBV7-6 and TRBJ1-2, with D uncertain. Germline CDR1 is SGHVS and CDR2 is FNYEAQ. There are 13 residues in the CDR3.